Following are 16 T cell receptor beta chains from one sample sequenced in a study of T cell responses to AZD1222 COVID-19 vaccine. The table came from immunoSEQ multiplex PCR; TCRdb's copy has only in-frame clones and leaves some out. The sample lists tens of thousands of clones; roughly 93% were seen once. This sample comprised peripheral blood, obtained on day 0 of AZD1222 vaccination. The receptors come from an adult in good health.

The chain uses TRBV6-5 and TRBJ2-3; D is undetermined. With 6 bases removed from V and 1 base from J, the gap between germline ends came to 8 bases. The CDR3 runs 13 residues. CDR1 and CDR2 (germline): MNHEY, SVGAGI. Written as DNA, the CDR3 is TGTGCCAGCAGGTTGGCGGGCACAGATACGCAGTATTTT. It codes for CASRLAGTDTQYF.

This rearrangement joins TRBV19 to TRBJ1-1; 8 bases line up with TRBD1. CDR3 length equals 16 residues. Trimming cost V 5 bases and J 4 bases; bases outside gene matches: 12. Germline V lookup: CDR1 LNHDA, CDR2 SQIVND (reference sequence). The CDR3 nucleotides are TGTGCCAGTAGTCTCTACAGGGGGGAAGGAAGCACTGAAGCTTTCTTT. It is translated as CASSLYRGEGSTEAFF. The entire variable domain, with the rest obtained from reference TRBV19 and TRBJ1-1, is as follows: DGGITQSPKYLFRKEGQNVTLSCEQNLNHDAMYWYRQDPGQGLRLIYYSQIVNDFQKGDIAEGYSVSREKKESFPLTVTSAQKNPTAFYLCASSLYRGEGSTEAFFGQGTRLTVV.

This chain joins TRBV5-4 and TRBJ1-5, with TRBD1 identical over 9 bases. The CDR3 spans 16 residues. V lost 1 base to trimming and J lost 10 bases; unmatched junction nucleotides: 12. The germline CDR1 and CDR2 sequences are SGHNT and YYREEE (reference sequence). CDR3 amino acids: CASSLRTGTGSSPQHF. The DNA for the CDR3 is TGTGCCAGCAGCTTGCGGACTGGGACAGGGAGTAGTCCCCAGCATTTT.

This chain links TRBV19 with TRBJ2-4; D is perhaps TRBD1 (6 bases). The CDR3 covers 13 residues. V was shortened by 1 base and J by 5 bases, with 6 bases between the two germline ends. Looked up from germline, CDR1 is LNHDA and CDR2 is SQIVND (reference sequence). The CDR3 reads CASSIGTENIQYF. The CDR3 bases are TGTGCCAGTAGTATAGGGACAGAAAACATTCAGTACTTC.

Only one count was recorded for this clone. V is TRBV6-6 and J is TRBJ2-5, with D perhaps assigned TRBD1 or TRBD2 (5 bases each). CDR3 length: 14 amino acids. V lost 6 bases to trimming and J lost 1 base, with 12 bases between them. Per the germline V gene, CDR1 is MNHNY and CDR2 is SVGAGI (reference sequence). CDR3 residues: CASRGDGRQETQYF. The CDR3 DNA reads as TGTGCCAGCAGGGGGGACGGACGCCAAGAGACCCAGTACTTC.

This clone is a singleton in its sample. V gene TRBV10-3 combines with J gene TRBJ1-4; D remains ambiguous. Germline-derived CDR1 and CDR2 are ENHRY and SYGVKD. V lost 0 bases and J lost 1, with 12 bases in between. The CDR3 consists of 17 residues. The CDR3 here is CAISESVVGGTNEKLFF. The CDR3 DNA follows: TGTGCCATCAGTGAGTCGGTAGTAGGTGGAACTAATGAAAAACTGTTTTTT.

J is TRBJ1-1 and V is TRBV27; 10 bases line up with TRBD1. This CDR3 comprises 18 residues. The V segment lost 2 bases and the J segment 4 bases; nucleotides outside the gene matches: 13. The V gene's germline CDR1 is MNHEY and CDR2 SMNVEV (reference sequence). The CDR3 DNA reads as TGTGCCAGCAGTTTACAAAAAAGGGGACAGGGGCTGATCACTGAAGCTTTCTTT. Encoded protein: CASSLQKRGQGLITEAFF.

CDR3 nucleotide sequence: TGTGCCAGCAGGACTCAGAGGGGGGCCCGTTGGTGGCCCCAGCATTTT. Protein sequence: CASRTQRGARWWPQHF. The chain combines TRBV28 with TRBJ1-5, with D maybe TRBD1 (6 bases). Germline assignment: CDR1 MDHEN and CDR2 SYDVKM. The ends were cut back, 6 bases at V and 9 bases at J, with 24 bases in the middle. The length of the CDR3 is 16 residues.

The chain links TRBV5-5 to TRBJ2-3, with D possibly being TRBD1 (5 bases). Germline CDR1 is SGHKS and CDR2 is YYEKEE (reference sequence). V was pared by 0 bases and J by 6 bases, with 20 bases between. This CDR3 contains 17 residues. The DNA for the CDR3 is TGTGCCAGCAGCTTGGGGGGCAGGGTTTTCACTCAGGATACGCAGTATTTT. Translating gives CASSLGGRVFTQDTQYF.

CDR3 sequence reads: CASSFSGAPSTDTQYF. The CDR3 DNA reads as TGTGCCAGCAGTTTTTCAGGGGCCCCTAGCACAGATACGCAGTATTTT. The chain links TRBV27 to TRBJ2-3; D is possibly TRBD1 (6 bases). Germline CDR1 reads MNHEY; CDR2 reads SMNVEV (reference sequence). Trimming left V 3 bases short and J 0 bases short, with 13 bases between. The CDR3 has 16 amino acids.

The rearrangement links TRBV7-9 to TRBJ1-6, with D tentatively TRBD1 (6 bases). The germline V gene has CDR1 SEHNR and CDR2 FQNEAQ (reference sequence). This CDR3 has 15 residues. Trimming stripped 0 bases from V and 7 bases from J, with 10 bases between. CDR3 sequence: CASSLAGQGNSPLHF. CDR3 coding DNA: TGTGCCAGCAGCTTAGCGGGGCAGGGGAATTCACCCCTCCACTTT. Full variable domain (missing parts from reference TRBV7-9 and TRBJ1-6): DTGVSQNPRHKITKRGQNVTFRCDPISEHNRLYWYRQTLGQGPEFLTYFQNEAQLEKSRLLSDRFSAERPKGSFSTLEIQRTEQGDSAMYLCASSLAGQGNSPLHFGNGTRLTVT.

V gene TRBV2 combines with J gene TRBJ1-2; no firm D call. CDR1 is SNHLY and CDR2 is FYNNEI in the germline V gene. The CDR3 sequence is 14 residues long. V lost 4 bases and J lost 7, with 16 bases in between. CDR3 sequence reads: CASSGETGRGGYTF. The CDR3 nucleotides are TGTGCCAGCAGTGGAGAGACCGGTCGGGGTGGCTACACCTTC.

For the CDR3, the DNA is TGCGCCAGCAGCCAAGATCGTTCAAACGGCCCGGCGAGGACGCAGTATTTT. Translating gives CASSQDRSNGPARTQYF. The chain couples TRBV4-3 to TRBJ2-3; D is undetermined. CDR3 size: 17 residues. CDR1 and CDR2 from the germline V gene are LGHNA and YSLEER. V lost 0 bases and J lost 9, with 22 bases in between.

This clone was picked up a small number of times. This chain links TRBV7-3 with TRBJ2-2, with 8 bases that match TRBD1. Germline-derived CDR1 and CDR2 are SGHTA and FQGTGA. The CDR3 runs 13 residues. With V trimmed by 2 bases and J by 9 bases, 2 bases remained unmatched. CDR3 amino acids: CASSLRQGWELFF. The CDR3, as DNA: TGTGCCAGCAGCTTACGACAGGGGTGGGAGCTGTTTTTT.

The V gene is TRBV18, the J gene TRBJ2-7, with D tentatively TRBD1 (6 bases). Germline V gives CDR1 KGHSH, CDR2 LQKENI. V was shortened by 1 base and J by 3 bases, with 7 bases between the two germline ends. This CDR3 comprises 13 residues. CDR3 sequence (DNA): TGTGCCAGCTCACCACAGGGGGACTACGAGCAGTACTTC. This gives the protein CASSPQGDYEQYF.

The V call is TRBV5-4, the J call TRBJ2-5, with D perhaps given as TRBD1 or TRBD2 (5 bases each). This CDR3 comprises 13 residues. V dropped 4 bases and J dropped 3 bases, with 10 bases sitting between them. In germline, CDR1 is SGHNT, CDR2 YYREEE (reference sequence). CDR3: CASSARDEETQYF. The CDR3 DNA reads as TGTGCCAGCAGCGCCCGGGACGAAGAGACCCAGTACTTC. The full variable domain, its missing parts supplied by reference TRBV5-4 and TRBJ2-5, is ETGVTQSPTHLIKTRGQQVTLRCSSQSGHNTVSWYQQALGQGPQFIFQYYREEENGRGNFPPRFSGLQFPNYSSELNVNALELDDSALYLCASSARDEETQYFGPGTRLLVL.